The 19 T cell receptor beta chains below were found in one sample sequenced in a study of human T cells and chemical hapten exposure. Time point given: patch test 3, about 24 weeks after DPC sensitization. Treatment reported: therapeutic diphenylcyclopropenone sensitization with weekly scalp DPC. TCRdb reprocessed the RACE reads with MiXCR, giving one entry per CDR3 protein. The data contain more than 150,000 distinct CDR3 sequences, under 30% of them singletons. The input for sequencing was whole blood, taken in connection with sensitization to the hapten diphenylcyclopropenone (DPC). Every receptor here comes from a woman aged 40 to 49 with alopecia areata. Some clones in this sample may be carry-over from other donors' samples.

The chain uses TRBV27 and TRBJ1-2, with 11 bases fitting TRBD1. The V and J ends lost 4 bases and 4 bases, in that order; junction bases with no gene match: 14. This CDR3 has 18 residues. CDR1 and CDR2 (germline): MNHEY, SMNVEV (reference sequence). The CDR3 DNA follows: TGTGCCAGCAGTTCGCTCGGACAGGGGGCAAGGGAATTCTATGGCTACACCTTC. Translation gives CASSSLGQGAREFYGYTF.

This clonotype was observed a handful of times. The V call is TRBV6-5, the J call TRBJ1-6; D call uncertain. The CDR3 loop spans 16 amino acids. V lost 0 bases and J 9 bases, leaving 15 bases between the germline ends. The germline CDR1 and CDR2 sequences are MNHEY and SVGAGI. For the CDR3, the DNA is TGTGCCAGCAGTTACTCGATACCGGGCAAAGGTTCACCCCTCCACTTT. As protein: CASSYSIPGKGSPLHF.

This chain connects TRBV6-1 to TRBJ1-4; D gene uncertain. The V gene lost 4 bases and the J gene lost 6 bases, with 12 bases spanning the gap. This CDR3 has 14 residues. CDR1 and CDR2 (germline): MNHNS, SASEGT. As DNA, the CDR3 is TGTGCCAGCAGTGCCCATATTGCCTATGAAAAACTGTTTTTT. Translation gives CASSAHIAYEKLFF.

This clonotype was counted a few times. The V gene is TRBV12-3 or TRBV12-4, the J gene TRBJ1-1; D unresolved. Trimming pared 6 bases from V and 3 bases from J, leaving 17 bases between. The CDR3 extends over 15 amino acids. CDR3 residues: CASRPTLRGDTEAFF. The CDR3 DNA sequence: TGTGCCAGCAGACCGACACTCCGTGGGGACACTGAAGCTTTCTTT.

The rearrangement joins TRBV28 to TRBJ1-1, with D possibly matching TRBD1 (6 bases). CDR3 length: 14 amino acids. CDR1 MDHEN and CDR2 SYDVKM come from the germline V gene. V was shortened by 7 bases and J by 4 bases, with 16 bases between the two germline ends. CDR3 region: CASTAAGEATEAFF. CDR3 DNA: TGTGCCAGCACCGCGGCAGGGGAGGCCACTGAAGCTTTCTTT.

The J gene is TRBJ2-1, the V gene TRBV6-2 or TRBV6-3, with TRBD2 matching over 8 bases. The CDR3 length is 16 residues. V was clipped by 5 bases and J by 3 bases; unmatched bases: 9. CDR1 MNHEY and CDR2 SVGEGT come from the germline V gene. The CDR3 spells CASSGSGSMNYNEQFF. DNA of the CDR3: TGTGCCAGCAGTGGGAGCGGGAGCATGAACTACAATGAGCAGTTCTTC.

The chain joins TRBV18 to TRBJ2-7; 10 positions agree with TRBD1. The V gene's germline CDR1 is KGHSH and CDR2 LQKENI. The junction had 5 bases not matched to a gene; V was cut back by 0 bases and J by 6 bases. The CDR3 has 15 amino acids. DNA for the CDR3: TGTGCCAGCTCACCACCCGGGACAGGGGTGGGCGAGCAGTACTTC. Translated: CASSPPGTGVGEQYF.

This clonotype was seen at least ten times. The chain has TRBV11-3 and TRBJ1-1; possible D gene TRBD1, 5 bases. V lost 1 base and J 5 bases, leaving 14 bases between the germline ends. CDR3 length: 15 amino acids. Germline-derived CDR1 and CDR2 are SGHNT and YENEEA. CDR3 protein: CASSLGGAQDTEAFF. The CDR3 DNA follows: TGTGCCAGCAGCTTAGGAGGGGCGCAGGATACTGAAGCTTTCTTT.

This clonotype appeared a few times. V gene TRBV28 combines with J gene TRBJ1-2; TRBD1 matches 11 bases. The CDR3 spans 13 residues. Germline loops: CDR1 MDHEN, CDR2 SYDVKM. Trimming took 3 bases from V and 8 from J; bases not matched to a gene: 2. Here the CDR3 DNA reads TGTGCCAGCAGTTTGGGGACAGGGGGGGGCTACACCTTC. Protein sequence: CASSLGTGGGYTF.

This clonotype has more than one count but fewer than ten. The chain joins TRBV20-1 to TRBJ2-6; no clear D. Germline lookup yields CDR1 DFQATT and CDR2 SNEGSKA (reference sequence). The CDR3 covers 14 residues. Trimming took off 4 bases at V and 4 bases at J, with 11 bases between the two ends. The CDR3 here is CSATLESGANVLTF. CDR3 in DNA: TGCAGTGCTACTTTAGAATCAGGGGCCAACGTCCTGACTTTC.

The chain has TRBV4-3 and TRBJ2-2, with D perhaps matching TRBD1 (6 bases). Trimming pared 0 bases from V and 6 bases from J, leaving 20 bases between. Germline CDR1 is LGHNA and CDR2 is YSLEER. CDR3 length: 18 amino acids. CDR3 region: CASSQDVAGARQAGELFF. The CDR3 region has the DNA TGCGCCAGCAGCCAAGATGTGGCAGGGGCACGCCAAGCCGGGGAGCTGTTTTTT.

This clonotype was recorded at least ten times. The chain has TRBV6-5 and TRBJ2-7; 11 nucleotides agree with TRBD1. The CDR3 contains 15 residues. V shed 5 bases and J 5 bases; nucleotides not matched to a gene: 8. Per germline, CDR1 MNHEY and CDR2 SVGAGI. CDR3 coding DNA: TGTGCCAGCAGTCCACTCGGGACAGGGGGGAACGAGCAGTACTTC. It encodes CASSPLGTGGNEQYF.

V and J are TRBV28 and TRBJ2-1, with a weak D call TRBD2 (5 bases). The CDR3 contains 15 residues. CDR1 is MDHEN and CDR2 is SYDVKM in the germline V gene. The V gene lost 7 bases and the J gene lost 0 bases, with 13 bases spanning the gap. CDR3 sequence: CASTLTGSSYNEQFF. CDR3 DNA sequence: TGTGCCAGCACCCTCACGGGGAGCTCCTACAATGAGCAGTTCTTC.

This clonotype appeared a few times. The J gene is TRBJ2-5, the V gene TRBV7-2, with D unresolved. The CDR3 is 12 amino acids. With 5 bases removed from V and 2 bases from J, the gap between germline ends came to 6 bases. CDR1 is SGHTA and CDR2 is FQGNSA in the germline V gene. The CDR3 nucleotides are TGTGCCAGCAGCGCCCAGCAAGAGACCCAGTACTTC. This sequence encodes CASSAQQETQYF.

This clonotype was seen ten or more times. This chain links TRBV4-3 with TRBJ2-7; TRBD2 matches at 7 bases. V lost 1 base, J lost 2 bases, and 5 bases stayed unmatched. CDR3 length equals 15 residues. Looked up from germline, CDR1 is LGHNA and CDR2 is YSLEER. The CDR3 sequence: CASSQVPTSAYEQYF. CDR3 coding DNA: TGCGCCAGCAGCCAAGTTCCCACTAGCGCCTACGAGCAGTACTTC.

The genes are TRBV7-2 and TRBJ2-1, with D possibly matching TRBD2 (6 bases). With 0 bases removed from V and 5 bases from J, the gap between germline ends came to 11 bases. The CDR3 is made up of 15 amino acids. Germline V gives CDR1 SGHTA, CDR2 FQGNSA. CDR3 sequence: CASSLASGLHNEQFF. CDR3 DNA sequence: TGTGCCAGCAGCTTAGCTAGCGGCCTTCACAATGAGCAGTTCTTC. The variable domain in full, with the rest retrieved from reference TRBV7-2 and TRBJ2-1, is GAGVSQSPSNKVTEKGKDVELRCDPISGHTALYWYRQSLGQGLEFLIYFQGNSAPDKSGLPSDRFSAERTGGSVSTLTIQRTQQEDSAVYLCASSLASGLHNEQFFGPGTRLTVL.

This clonotype was detected only a few times. V usage is TRBV24-1 and J usage is TRBJ2-2, with 7 bases aligning to TRBD2. With V trimmed by 3 bases and J by 6 bases, 6 bases remained unmatched. This CDR3 comprises 15 residues. Germline-derived CDR1 and CDR2 are KGHDR and SFDVKD. CDR3 sequence: CATSDPTSVAGELFF. CDR3 coding DNA: TGTGCCACCAGTGATCCCACTAGCGTCGCCGGGGAGCTGTTTTTT.

In its sample, this clonotype was seen a few times. The V gene is TRBV6-1, the J gene TRBJ1-1; a possible D gene is TRBD1 (5 bases). CDR3 length equals 14 residues. Between the trimmed V and J ends, which lost 8 bases and 0 bases, there was a span of 13 bases. The germline V gene encodes CDR1 MNHNS and CDR2 SASEGT. CDR3 in amino acids: CASQLTGLNTEAFF. The CDR3 nucleotides are TGTGCCAGCCAGCTTACAGGTCTGAACACTGAAGCTTTCTTT.

This clonotype was seen only a few times. The V and J genes are TRBV28 and TRBJ1-2, with D tentatively TRBD1 (5 bases). Trimming left V 1 base short and J 4 bases short, with 10 bases between. CDR3 size: 14 residues. Germline V gene sequence: CDR1 MDHEN, CDR2 SYDVKM. The CDR3 region is CASSLSDSTYGYTF. CDR3 bases: TGTGCCAGCAGTTTATCCGACAGCACCTATGGCTACACCTTC.